This T cell receptor (beta chain) was identified during a study of cytomegalovirus exposure and HLA in healthy donors. A multiplex PCR was run with 60 Vbeta primers and 13 Jbeta primers. Data came from immunoSEQ multiplex PCR; TCRdb stores just in-frame clones and leaves some out. This table holds around 63,000 clones, more than 60% found once. V was clipped by 3 bases and J by 0 bases, with 14 bases between them. Per the germline V gene, CDR1 is SQVTM and CDR2 is ANQGSEA. There are 15 residues in the CDR3. The sequenced material came from PBMCs. The clonotype originates from a woman in her thirties in good health and CMV-seronegative. The J gene is TRBJ1-1, the V gene TRBV29-1; D possibly corresponds to TRBD1 (5 bases). As DNA, the CDR3 is TGCAGCGTTGAGGGCCTCGGGGGAATGAACACTGAAGCTTTCTTT. As protein: CSVEGLGGMNTEAFF.